One and the same sample provided the 2 T cell receptor beta chains below, sequenced in a study of cytomegalovirus exposure and HLA in healthy donors. The study ran its PCR with 60 Vbeta and 13 Jbeta primers. Repertoires were generated with immunoSEQ multiplex PCR, while TCRdb's copy carries only in-frame clones and drops some. The data show 130,000 to 150,000 clones, with about 82% seen just once and 3% to 4% held by the top ten. Sequencing was done on a sample of PBMCs. The receptors derive from a male donor in good health and CMV-seronegative.

The J gene is TRBJ2-7, the V gene TRBV20-1, with D uncertain. The ends were cut back, 2 bases at V and 2 bases at J, with 4 bases in the middle. Germline V gene sequence: CDR1 DFQATT, CDR2 SNEGSKA (reference sequence). The CDR3 has 11 amino acids. DNA of the CDR3: TGCAGTGCTAGACTCGCCTACGAGCAGTACTTC. It specifies CSARLAYEQYF.

The chain is built from TRBV2 and TRBJ1-3; D unclear. The germline V gene encodes CDR1 SNHLY and CDR2 FYNNEI. The length of the CDR3 is 13 residues. Trimming left V 4 bases short and J 2 bases short, with 6 bases between. The DNA of the CDR3 is TGTGCCAGCAGTGGAGGGACTGGAAACACCATATATTTT. It specifies CASSGGTGNTIYF.